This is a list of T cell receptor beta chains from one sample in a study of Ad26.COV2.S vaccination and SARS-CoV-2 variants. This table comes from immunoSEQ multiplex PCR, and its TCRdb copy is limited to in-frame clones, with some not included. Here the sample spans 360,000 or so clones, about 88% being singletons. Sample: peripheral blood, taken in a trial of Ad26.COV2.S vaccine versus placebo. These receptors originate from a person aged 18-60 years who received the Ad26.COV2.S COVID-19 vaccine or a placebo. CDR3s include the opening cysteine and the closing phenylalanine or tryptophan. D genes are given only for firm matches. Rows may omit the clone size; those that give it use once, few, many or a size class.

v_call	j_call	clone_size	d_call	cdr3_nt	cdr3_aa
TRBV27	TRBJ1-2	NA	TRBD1	TGTGCCAGCAGGAGGACAGGGTTTGGCTACACCTTC	CASRRTGFGYTF
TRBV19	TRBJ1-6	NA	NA	TGTGCCAGTAGTATTAGGGGTGGAGATTCACCCCTCCACTTT	CASSIRGGDSPLHF
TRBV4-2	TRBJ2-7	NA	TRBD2	TGTGCCAGCAGCCAAGGCGGGAGTATCAACGAGCAGTACTTC	CASSQGGSINEQYF
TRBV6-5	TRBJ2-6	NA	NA	TGTGCCAGCAGCGGACAGATTTCTGGGGCCAACGTCCTGACTTTC	CASSGQISGANVLTF
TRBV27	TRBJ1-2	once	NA	TGTGCCAGCAGTTTAGGGGGAGGGGCGAGGAATGGCTACACCTTC	CASSLGGGARNGYTF
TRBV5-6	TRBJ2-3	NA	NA	TGTGCCAGCAGCTCCCTACGCGGGGATACGCAGTATTTT	CASSSLRGDTQYF
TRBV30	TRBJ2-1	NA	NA	TGTGCCTGGAGAGGGTTCCGGGGACACGGGGTTTCCTACAATGAGCAGTTCTTC	CAWRGFRGHGVSYNEQFF
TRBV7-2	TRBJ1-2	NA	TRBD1	TGTGCCAGCAGCTTAGAGACAGGGGCTAACTATGGCTACACCTTC	CASSLETGANYGYTF
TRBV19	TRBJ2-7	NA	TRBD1	TGTGCCAGTAGTAATAGGACAGGCGAGCAGTACTTC	CASSNRTGEQYF
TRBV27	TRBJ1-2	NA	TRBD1	TGTGCCAGCAGTTTAGTATATAGGACAGGGGGGATCTATGGCTACACCTTC	CASSLVYRTGGIYGYTF
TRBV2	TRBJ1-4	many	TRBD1	TGTGCCAGCAGTCCACAGGGGACTAATGAAAAACTGTTTTTT	CASSPQGTNEKLFF
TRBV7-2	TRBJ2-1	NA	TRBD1	TGTGCCAGCAGCTTGGGGACAGGGACTGAGCAGTTCTTC	CASSLGTGTEQFF
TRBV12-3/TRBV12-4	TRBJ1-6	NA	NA	TGTGCCAGCAGAAGGACATCTCGATCACCCCTCCACTTT	CASRRTSRSPLHF
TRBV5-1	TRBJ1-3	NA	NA	TGCGCCAGCAGCGACTCGGACAGTGGATTCTCTGGAAACACCATATATTTT	CASSDSDSGFSGNTIYF
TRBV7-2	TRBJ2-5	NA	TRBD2	TGTGCCAGCAGCTTCTCCGCCGGGGGGGAGACCCAGTACTTC	CASSFSAGGETQYF
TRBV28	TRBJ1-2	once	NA	TGTGCCAGCAGTATATCAGGGTCTGACTATGGCTACACCTTC	CASSISGSDYGYTF
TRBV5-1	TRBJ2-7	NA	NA	TGCGCCAGCAGCGGAACGTCGAACTCTTACGAGCAGTACTTC	CASSGTSNSYEQYF
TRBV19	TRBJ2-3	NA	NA	TGTGCCAGCGCTCTCACAGATACGCAGTATTTT	CASALTDTQYF